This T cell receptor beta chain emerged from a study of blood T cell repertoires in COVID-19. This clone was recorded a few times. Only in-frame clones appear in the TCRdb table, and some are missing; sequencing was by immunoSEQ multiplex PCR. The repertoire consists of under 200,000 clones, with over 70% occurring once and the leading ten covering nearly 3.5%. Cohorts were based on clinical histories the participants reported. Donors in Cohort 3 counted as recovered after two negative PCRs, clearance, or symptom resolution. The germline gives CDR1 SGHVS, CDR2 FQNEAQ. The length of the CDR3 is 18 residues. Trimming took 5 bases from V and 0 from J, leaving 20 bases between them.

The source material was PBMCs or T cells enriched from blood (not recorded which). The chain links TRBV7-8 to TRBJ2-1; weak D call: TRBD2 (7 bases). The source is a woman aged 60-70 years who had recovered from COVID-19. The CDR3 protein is CASSVNIPGGLSYNEQFF. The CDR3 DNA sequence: TGTGCCAGCAGCGTAAACATCCCGGGGGGCCTCTCCTACAATGAGCAGTTCTTC.